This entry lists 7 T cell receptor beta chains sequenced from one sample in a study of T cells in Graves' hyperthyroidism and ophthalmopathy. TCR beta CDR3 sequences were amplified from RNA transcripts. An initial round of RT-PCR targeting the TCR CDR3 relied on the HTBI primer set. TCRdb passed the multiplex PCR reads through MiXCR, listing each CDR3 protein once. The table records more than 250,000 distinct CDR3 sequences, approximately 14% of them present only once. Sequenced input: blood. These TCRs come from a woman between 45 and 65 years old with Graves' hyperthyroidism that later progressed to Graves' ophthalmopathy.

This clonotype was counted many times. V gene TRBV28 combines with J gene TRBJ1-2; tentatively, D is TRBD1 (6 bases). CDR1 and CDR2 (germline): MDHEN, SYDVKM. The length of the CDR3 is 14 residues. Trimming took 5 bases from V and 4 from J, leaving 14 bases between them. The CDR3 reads CASSPVTGAYGYTF. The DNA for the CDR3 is TGTGCCAGCAGTCCGGTGACAGGAGCCTATGGCTACACCTTC.

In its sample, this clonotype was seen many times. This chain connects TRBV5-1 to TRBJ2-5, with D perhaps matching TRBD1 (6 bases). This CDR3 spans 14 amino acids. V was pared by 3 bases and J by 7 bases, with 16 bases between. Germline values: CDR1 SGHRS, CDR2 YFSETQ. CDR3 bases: TGCGCCAGCAGCTCGGGACACGGAACGGGGACCCAGTACTTC. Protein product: CASSSGHGTGTQYF.

The CDR3 spells CASSYAGGVYGYTF. DNA for the CDR3: TGTGCCAGCAGTTACGCAGGGGGAGTTTATGGCTACACCTTC. This sequence joins TRBV6-2 or TRBV6-3 and TRBJ1-2; 7 bases align to TRBD1. V was clipped by 2 bases and J by 5 bases; unmatched bases: 5. Germline V CDR1 and CDR2: MNHEY, SVGEGT. This CDR3 contains 14 residues.

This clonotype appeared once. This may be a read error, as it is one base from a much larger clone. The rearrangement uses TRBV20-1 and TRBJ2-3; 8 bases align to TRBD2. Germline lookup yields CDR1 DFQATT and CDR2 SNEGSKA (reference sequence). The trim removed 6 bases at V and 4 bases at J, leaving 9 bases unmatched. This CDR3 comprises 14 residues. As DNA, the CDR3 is TGCAGTGCCCGCCTAGCGGGCGACGCAGATACGCAGTATTTT. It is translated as CSARLAGDADTQYF.

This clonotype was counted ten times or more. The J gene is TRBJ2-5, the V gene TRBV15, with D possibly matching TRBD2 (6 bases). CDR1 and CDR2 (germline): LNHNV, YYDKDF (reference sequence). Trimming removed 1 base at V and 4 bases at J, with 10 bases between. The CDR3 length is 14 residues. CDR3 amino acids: CATSRVEAGETQYF. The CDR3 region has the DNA TGTGCCACCAGCAGAGTTGAAGCGGGAGAGACCCAGTACTTC.

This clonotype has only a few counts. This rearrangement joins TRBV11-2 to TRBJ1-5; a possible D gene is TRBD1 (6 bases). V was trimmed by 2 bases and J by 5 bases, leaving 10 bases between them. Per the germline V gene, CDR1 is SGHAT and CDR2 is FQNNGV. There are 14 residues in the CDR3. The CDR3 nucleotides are TGTGCCAGCAGCTTAACGCAGGGGTATCAGCCCCAGCATTTT. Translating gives CASSLTQGYQPQHF.

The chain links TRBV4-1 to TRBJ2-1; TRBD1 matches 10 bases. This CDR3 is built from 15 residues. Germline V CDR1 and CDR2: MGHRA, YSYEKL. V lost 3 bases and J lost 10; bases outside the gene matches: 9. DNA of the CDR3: TGCGCCAGCAGCCAGCCGGGACAGGGGAGGTGGGAGCAGTTCTTC. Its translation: CASSQPGQGRWEQFF.